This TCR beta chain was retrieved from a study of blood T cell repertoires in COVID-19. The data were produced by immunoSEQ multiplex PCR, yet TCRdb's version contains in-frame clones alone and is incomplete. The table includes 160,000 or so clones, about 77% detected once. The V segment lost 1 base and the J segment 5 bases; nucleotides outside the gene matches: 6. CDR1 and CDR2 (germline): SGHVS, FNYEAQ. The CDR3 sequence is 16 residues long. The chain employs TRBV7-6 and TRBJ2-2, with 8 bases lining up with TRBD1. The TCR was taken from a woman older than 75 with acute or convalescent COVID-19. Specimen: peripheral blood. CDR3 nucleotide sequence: TGTGCCAGCAGCTTAGGGCAGGGGGCTTTGACCGGGGAGCTGTTTTTT. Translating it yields CASSLGQGALTGELFF.